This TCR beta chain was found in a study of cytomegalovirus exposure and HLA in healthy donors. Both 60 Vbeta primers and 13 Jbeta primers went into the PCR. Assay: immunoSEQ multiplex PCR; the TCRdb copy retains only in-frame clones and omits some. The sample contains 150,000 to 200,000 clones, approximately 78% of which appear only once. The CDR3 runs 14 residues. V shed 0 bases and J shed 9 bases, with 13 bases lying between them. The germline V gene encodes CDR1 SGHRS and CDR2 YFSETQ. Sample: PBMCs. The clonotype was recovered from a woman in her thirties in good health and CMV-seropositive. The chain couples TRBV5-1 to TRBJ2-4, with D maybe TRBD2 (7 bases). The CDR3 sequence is CASSLEGGFGIQYF. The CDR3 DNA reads TGCGCCAGCAGCTTGGAGGGGGGGTTTGGCATTCAGTACTTC.